A single sample is the source of the 19 T cell receptor beta chains below, sequenced in a study of early T cells in non-severe SARS-CoV-2 infection. TCRdb itself ran the 5' RACE reads through MiXCR, one entry per CDR3 protein. The sample contains about 76,000 distinct CDR3 sequences, around 10% of which appear only once. The sequencing input was whole blood. The receptors were sampled from an adult who was a healthcare worker with PCR-confirmed SARS-CoV-2 infection or an uninfected control (not recorded which).

The chain is built from TRBV7-9 and TRBJ1-2, with D tentatively TRBD1 (5 bases). This CDR3 comprises 16 residues. V lost 4 bases, J lost 6 bases, and 21 bases lay in between. Germline lookup yields CDR1 SEHNR and CDR2 FQNEAQ (reference sequence). CDR3 in amino acids: CASSSQPGLLFHGYTF. CDR3 coding DNA: TGTGCCAGCAGCTCGCAACCGGGACTGCTGTTCCATGGCTACACCTTC. Full variable domain (missing parts from reference TRBV7-9 and TRBJ1-2): DTGVSQNPRHKITKRGQNVTFRCDPISEHNRLYWYRQTLGQGPEFLTYFQNEAQLEKSRLLSDRFSAERPKGSFSTLEIQRTEQGDSAMYLCASSSQPGLLFHGYTFGSGTRLTVV.

This clonotype has ten or more counts. The V and J genes are TRBV6-2 or TRBV6-3 and TRBJ2-1, with D possibly TRBD2 on 5 matching bases. V was cut by 0 bases and J by 3 bases, with 9 bases left in between. The length of the CDR3 is 15 residues. CDR1 is MNHEY and CDR2 is SVGEGT in the germline V gene. CDR3 coding DNA: TGTGCCAGCAGTTACTCGAGACTAAACTACAATGAGCAGTTCTTC. It codes for CASSYSRLNYNEQFF.

This clonotype has at least ten counts. The rearrangement uses TRBV7-2 and TRBJ1-4; D is ambiguous. The germline CDR1 and CDR2 sequences are SGHTA and FQGNSA. Trimming pared 1 base from V and 3 bases from J, leaving 9 bases between. This CDR3 is 15 amino acids long. This CDR3 reads CASSLGPVANEKLFF. The CDR3 nucleotides read TGTGCCAGCAGCTTAGGTCCGGTGGCTAATGAAAAACTGTTTTTT.

The genes are TRBV27 and TRBJ1-5; 7 bases agree with TRBD1. The V gene end was trimmed by 5 bases and the J gene end by 0 bases; junction bases not matched to a gene: 4. The CDR3 runs to 15 residues. Germline V CDR1 and CDR2: MNHEY, SMNVEV (reference sequence). The CDR3 region is CASSAGTDSNQPQHF. The DNA for the CDR3 is TGTGCCAGCAGTGCCGGGACAGATAGCAATCAGCCCCAGCATTTT.

This clonotype has at least ten counts. V gene TRBV5-8 combines with J gene TRBJ2-1; D is uncertain. The length of the CDR3 is 15 residues. Trimming left V 2 bases short and J 0 bases short, with 9 bases between. Per the germline V gene, CDR1 is SGHTS and CDR2 is YDEGEE. CDR3 in DNA: TGTGCCAGCAGCTTAGGCCAGTTCTCCTACAATGAGCAGTTCTTC. Translated, it gives CASSLGQFSYNEQFF.

This clonotype was recorded at least ten times. The chain couples TRBV2 to TRBJ2-5, with 9 bases fitting TRBD1. J gave up 3 bases and V 1 base, and 0 bases lay outside the gene matches. CDR1 SNHLY and CDR2 FYNNEI come from the germline V gene. The CDR3 loop spans 14 amino acids. The CDR3 sequence is CASSEGTGEETQYF. CDR3 in DNA: TGTGCCAGCAGTGAAGGGACAGGGGAAGAGACCCAGTACTTC.

This clonotype came up a few times. CDR3: CASSLDRVDNEQFF. Written as DNA, the CDR3 is TGTGCCAGCAGCTTAGATCGGGTAGACAATGAGCAGTTCTTC. V gene TRBV11-2 combines with J gene TRBJ2-1, with D hard to call. Trimming stripped 0 bases from V and 5 bases from J, with 8 bases between. From germline, CDR1 is SGHAT and CDR2 FQNNGV. The CDR3 contains 14 residues.

This clonotype was counted many times. The rearrangement uses TRBV7-7 and TRBJ2-1; the match to TRBD2 covers 12 bases. Germline loops: CDR1 SSHAT, CDR2 FNYEAQ (reference sequence). The CDR3 is 18 amino acids. V gave up 5 bases and J gave up 0 bases; unmatched junction bases: 8. The CDR3 DNA reads TGTGCCAGCAGCCCGCTAGCGGGGGGGCCCAGCTCCTACAATGAGCAGTTCTTC. It specifies CASSPLAGGPSSYNEQFF.

This clonotype was recorded a few times. This chain uses TRBV7-9 with TRBJ2-5; TRBD2 is a possible D gene (5 bases). The CDR3 is made up of 13 amino acids. Germline assignment: CDR1 SEHNR and CDR2 FQNEAQ (reference sequence). Trimming cost V 5 bases and J 2 bases, with 9 bases left between them. Written as DNA, the CDR3 is TGTGCCAGCAGCCCGGAGGAACAAGAGACCCAGTACTTC. Amino acid sequence: CASSPEEQETQYF.

There are a few counts of this clonotype. This rearrangement joins TRBV12-3 or TRBV12-4 to TRBJ1-2, with TRBD1 identical over 11 bases. V was clipped by 8 bases and J by 5 bases; unmatched bases: 10. This CDR3 contains 15 residues. CDR3 amino acids: CASEGGTGGQYGYTF. The DNA for the CDR3 is TGTGCCAGCGAGGGAGGGACAGGGGGTCAGTATGGCTACACCTTC.

At least ten counts were recorded for this clonotype. The chain is built from TRBV18 and TRBJ2-7; maybe TRBD2 (7 bases). The CDR3 spans 15 residues. With 1 base removed from V and 4 bases from J, the gap between germline ends came to 14 bases. CDR1 and CDR2 (germline): KGHSH, LQKENI. The CDR3 DNA reads as TGTGCCAGCTCACCACAATCCGGGGGGCCATACGAGCAGTACTTC. It codes for CASSPQSGGPYEQYF.

V and J are TRBV29-1 and TRBJ1-2, with D maybe TRBD1 (6 bases). The CDR3 consists of 15 residues. Trimming took off 3 bases at V and 2 bases at J, with 16 bases between the two ends. The germline V gene encodes CDR1 SQVTM and CDR2 ANQGSEA. The CDR3 region is CSVDGPGTPNYGYTF. The CDR3, as DNA: TGCAGCGTTGATGGGCCCGGGACACCGAACTATGGCTACACCTTC.

V usage is TRBV18 and J usage is TRBJ2-3; TRBD2 might be the D (5 bases). Germline CDR1 and CDR2: KGHSH and LQKENI. This CDR3 is built from 16 residues. Trimming stripped 2 bases from V and 2 bases from J, with 14 bases between. CDR3 DNA sequence: TGTGCCAGCTCACCAGGGAGTTGCGGTCACACAGATACGCAGTATTTT. Its protein is CASSPGSCGHTDTQYF.

The chain uses TRBV10-3 and TRBJ1-1, with 7 bases that match TRBD1. Germline CDR1 and CDR2: ENHRY and SYGVKD. The V segment lost 6 bases and the J segment 4 bases; nucleotides outside the gene matches: 5. This CDR3 contains 13 residues. CDR3 DNA sequence: TGTGCCATCAGGACCGCAGGGGGCACTGAAGCTTTCTTT. This codes for CAIRTAGGTEAFF.

This clonotype showed up many times. J is TRBJ2-1 and V is TRBV19; possible D gene TRBD1, 6 bases. Germline assignment: CDR1 LNHDA and CDR2 SQIVND (reference sequence). V dropped 7 bases and J dropped 0 bases, with 10 bases sitting between them. This CDR3 comprises 14 residues. The CDR3: CASKQGSSYNEQFF. CDR3 DNA sequence: TGTGCCAGTAAACAGGGTAGCTCCTACAATGAGCAGTTCTTC.

The V gene is TRBV20-1, the J gene TRBJ2-7; tentatively, D is TRBD2 (6 bases). The germline CDR1 and CDR2 sequences are DFQATT and SNEGSKA (reference sequence). V lost 1 base, J lost 1 base, and 11 bases lay in between. The CDR3 runs 14 residues. The CDR3 spells CSARVEGTSYEQYF. The CDR3 DNA is TGCAGTGCTAGAGTGGAGGGGACGTCCTACGAGCAGTACTTC.

This clonotype was counted only a few times. The chain combines TRBV19 with TRBJ1-4, with D tentatively TRBD1 (6 bases). Germline V gene data show CDR1 as LNHDA and CDR2 as SQIVND (reference sequence). The germline V and J ends were trimmed by 7 bases and 3 bases, with 15 bases remaining between them. CDR3 length: 15 residues. CDR3 sequence (DNA): TGTGCCAGTACCCCCTGGGGGCGACCTAATGAAAAACTGTTTTTT. Amino acids: CASTPWGRPNEKLFF.

The chain carries TRBV7-2 and TRBJ2-5; no clear D gene. CDR1 and CDR2 (germline): SGHTA, FQGNSA. The V gene lost 4 bases and the J gene lost 4 bases, with 10 bases spanning the gap. The CDR3 totals 13 residues. CDR3 DNA sequence: TGTGCCAGCAGCTGGTCCCACGGAGAGACCCAGTACTTC. Protein: CASSWSHGETQYF.

This clonotype has ten or more counts. The genes are TRBV10-3 and TRBJ2-2; D may be TRBD1 (6 bases). This CDR3 is built from 14 residues. Per germline, CDR1 ENHRY and CDR2 SYGVKD. V lost 7 bases to trimming and J lost 0 bases, with 9 bases between them. The CDR3 loop is CAITGQTNTGELFF. The CDR3 DNA reads as TGTGCCATCACGGGACAAACGAACACCGGGGAGCTGTTTTTT.